Each of the 8 T cell receptor beta chains below was sequenced from the same sample in a study of T cell responses to AZD1222 COVID-19 vaccine. The repertoire was sequenced with immunoSEQ multiplex PCR; TCRdb's copy has only in-frame clones and lacks some. The sample holds roughly 150,000 clones, 91% seen once. The material was peripheral blood, obtained 28 days after the second AZD1222 dose. Every receptor here comes from an adult who received the AZD1222 COVID-19 vaccine.

V is TRBV9 and J is TRBJ1-1, with D unclear. Trimming removed 5 bases from V and 4 bases from J, with 12 bases in between. The germline gives CDR1 SGDLS, CDR2 YYNGEE. This CDR3 has 13 amino acids. In nucleotides, the CDR3 is TGTGCCAGCAGTGGCGGGAGAGGCACTGAAGCTTTCTTT. This codes for CASSGGRGTEAFF.

The chain combines TRBV27 with TRBJ1-1, with TRBD1 identical over 7 bases. CDR1 is MNHEY and CDR2 is SMNVEV in the germline V gene (reference sequence). The CDR3 consists of 11 residues. Germline trimming cut 7 bases from V and 9 bases from J; bases unmatched to any gene: 5. The CDR3 here is CASNLGGQAFF. In nucleotides, the CDR3 is TGTGCCAGCAACCTAGGGGGCCAAGCTTTCTTT.

The V call is TRBV7-2, the J call TRBJ2-3; TRBD2 aligns across 7 bases. The CDR3 has 16 amino acids. The junction had 3 bases not matched to a gene; V was cut back by 0 bases and J by 0 bases. CDR1 SGHTA and CDR2 FQGNSA come from the germline V gene. CDR3 sequence: CASSLALSGSTDTQYF. The DNA for the CDR3 is TGTGCCAGCAGCTTAGCTCTTAGCGGGAGCACAGATACGCAGTATTTT.

V is TRBV3-1 (or the pseudogene TRBV3-2) and J is TRBJ2-7, with 7 bases fitting TRBD1. The CDR3 has 16 amino acids. Germline assignment: CDR1 LGHDT and CDR2 YNNKEL (reference sequence). V shed 2 bases, J shed 1 base, and the junction held 8 bases outside the gene matches. The CDR3 here is CASSQTGTARSYEQYF. In DNA form, the CDR3 reads TGTGCCAGCAGCCAAACAGGGACAGCGAGATCCTACGAGCAGTACTTC.

This chain joins TRBV5-1 and TRBJ1-2, with 8 bases identical to TRBD1. This CDR3 contains 17 residues. V shed 0 bases, J shed 4 bases, and the junction held 11 bases outside the gene matches. CDR1 and CDR2 from the germline V gene are SGHRS and YFSETQ. Written as DNA, the CDR3 is TGCGCCAGCAGCTTGGGGGACCGGACAGGGTGGGCCTATGGCTACACCTTC. The encoded protein is CASSLGDRTGWAYGYTF.

V gene TRBV18 combines with J gene TRBJ1-1; D is unresolved. The CDR3 runs 13 residues. With 0 bases removed from V and 4 bases from J, the gap between germline ends came to 6 bases. Germline lookup yields CDR1 KGHSH and CDR2 LQKENI. The CDR3 protein is CASSPPSLTEAFF. The CDR3 region has the DNA TGTGCCAGCTCACCACCTTCCCTCACTGAAGCTTTCTTT. Full variable domain (outside the CDR3, taken from reference TRBV18 and TRBJ1-1): NAGVMQNPRHLVRRRGQEARLRCSPMKGHSHVYWYRQLPEEGLKFMVYLQKENIIDESGMPKERFSAEFPKEGPSILRIQQVVRGDSAAYFCASSPPSLTEAFFGQGTRLTVV.

This chain uses TRBV7-3 with TRBJ2-7; TRBD2 aligns across 7 bases. The CDR3 loop spans 15 amino acids. Looked up from germline, CDR1 is SGHTA and CDR2 is FQGTGA. After removal of 1 base from V and 2 bases from J, the junction contained 5 bases not matched to a gene. CDR3 nucleotide sequence: TGTGCCAGCAGCTTAATGGCGGGAGATACCTACGAGCAGTACTTC. Translation gives CASSLMAGDTYEQYF.

The chain couples TRBV30 to TRBJ1-6; the D gene is possibly TRBD1 (5 bases). Trimming pared 3 bases from V and 13 bases from J, leaving 22 bases between. The CDR3 length is 15 residues. In germline, CDR1 is GTSNPN, CDR2 SVGIG (reference sequence). As DNA, the CDR3 is TGTGCCTGGAGGAGGGGATACTCGGGCGGAGAGCCCCTCCACTTT. Its translation is CAWRRGYSGGEPLHF. The variable domain in full, with the rest retrieved from reference TRBV30 and TRBJ1-6, is SQTIHQWPATLVQPVGSPLSLECTVEGTSNPNLYWYRQAAGRGLQLLFYSVGIGQISSEVPQNLSASRPQDRQFILSSKKLLLSDSGFYLCAWRRGYSGGEPLHFGNGTRLTVT.